This T cell receptor beta chain was sequenced for a study of T cell clones after liver transplantation. Overall study context: Post-transplant blood was tracked for graft-donor-reactive T cell clones identified in a pre-transplant mixed lymphocyte reaction. Draws occurred before transplant, before withdrawal, and after complete or failed withdrawal. General observations from the study: Small, mixed patient groups and varying post-transplant times limit these conclusions.

This clone is medium-sized (0.01 to 0.1%). The antigen is unknown. The identical CDR3 is also encoded by other nucleotide sequences in the sample. V was pared by 6 bases and J by 3 bases, with 12 bases between. The CDR3 runs to 14 residues. The germline CDR1 and CDR2 sequences are MNHEY and SVGAGI. Here immunoSEQ multiplex PCR was the method, and the copy in TCRdb shows in-frame clones only, minus some. The table has about 15,000 clones, roughly 84% seen once. The starting material was CD8+ T cells from blood, obtained roughly 50 months after liver transplant. The chain joins TRBV6-5 to TRBJ2-1; unclear D gene. The sequence derives from a human patient who received a liver transplant. Some T cells here may be from the graft donor. CDR3 protein: CASRESELYNEQFF. CDR3 DNA sequence: TGTGCCAGCAGGGAGTCGGAGCTCTACAATGAGCAGTTCTTC.